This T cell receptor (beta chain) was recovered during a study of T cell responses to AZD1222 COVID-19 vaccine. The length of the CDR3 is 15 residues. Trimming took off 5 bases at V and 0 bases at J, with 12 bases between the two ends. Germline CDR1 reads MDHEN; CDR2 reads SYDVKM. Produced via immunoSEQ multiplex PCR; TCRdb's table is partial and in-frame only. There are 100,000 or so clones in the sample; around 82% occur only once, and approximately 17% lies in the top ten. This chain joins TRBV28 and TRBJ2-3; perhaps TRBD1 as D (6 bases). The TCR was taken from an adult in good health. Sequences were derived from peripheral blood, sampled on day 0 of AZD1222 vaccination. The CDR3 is CASSGSTGSTDTQYF. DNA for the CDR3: TGTGCCAGCAGTGGGAGTACAGGGAGCACAGATACGCAGTATTTT.